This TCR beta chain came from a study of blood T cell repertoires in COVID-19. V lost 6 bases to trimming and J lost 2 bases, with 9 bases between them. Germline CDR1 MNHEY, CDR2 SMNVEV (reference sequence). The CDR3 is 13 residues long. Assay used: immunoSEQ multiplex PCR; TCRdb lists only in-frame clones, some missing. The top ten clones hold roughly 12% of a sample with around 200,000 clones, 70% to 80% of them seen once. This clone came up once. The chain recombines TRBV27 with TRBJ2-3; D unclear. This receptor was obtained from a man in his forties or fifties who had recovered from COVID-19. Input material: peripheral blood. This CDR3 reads CASSLRSTDTQYF. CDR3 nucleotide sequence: TGTGCCAGCAGCCTTAGATCCACAGATACGCAGTATTTT.